This entry lists 21 T cell receptor beta chains sequenced from one sample in a study of T cells in Graves' hyperthyroidism and ophthalmopathy. The source material, RNA transcripts, was used to amplify TCR beta CDR3 regions. TCR CDR3 underwent first-round RT-PCR with the HTBI primer set. TCRdb called the multiplex PCR reads again in MiXCR, with one record for every CDR3 protein. The sample gives about 720,000 distinct CDR3 sequences, about a sixth of which show up once; around 8% is in the top ten. The sequencing sample was made of blood. The receptors come from a man aged 18 to 35 with Graves' hyperthyroidism.

In its sample, this clonotype was seen many times. V usage is TRBV2 and J usage is TRBJ1-1; TRBD1 agrees at 8 bases. V lost 5 bases, J lost 11 bases, and 10 bases stayed unmatched. The CDR3 consists of 13 residues. Germline V gives CDR1 SNHLY, CDR2 FYNNEI. The CDR3 here is CASSPGTGGTAFF. DNA for the CDR3: TGTGCCAGCAGTCCTGGGACAGGAGGTACGGCTTTCTTT.

This clonotype was observed many times. The chain is built from TRBV6-1 and TRBJ1-1; D unresolved. CDR1 MNHNS and CDR2 SASEGT come from the germline V gene. This CDR3 is 16 amino acids long. Trimming pared 5 bases from V and 3 bases from J, leaving 19 bases between. The CDR3 sequence: CASSKSWGLADTEAFF. The CDR3 DNA reads as TGTGCCAGCAGTAAGTCATGGGGTTTGGCTGACACTGAAGCTTTCTTT.

This clonotype showed up many times. The chain recombines TRBV12-3 or TRBV12-4 with TRBJ1-6; the D is unclear. The CDR3 totals 15 residues. V lost 5 bases, J lost 8 bases, and 16 bases lay in between. The CDR3: CASSPNVLGDSPLHF. The CDR3 coding sequence is TGTGCCAGCAGTCCTAACGTGCTTGGGGATTCACCCCTCCACTTT.

This clonotype occurred a few times. The chain combines TRBV12-3 or TRBV12-4 with TRBJ2-1; the match to TRBD1 covers 7 bases. The CDR3 has 17 residues. V lost 4 bases and J lost 0; bases outside the gene matches: 9. CDR3 sequence (DNA): TGTGCCAGCAGTTCCTCCGGGACAGCATACTCCTACAATGAGCAGTTCTTC. Amino acid sequence: CASSSSGTAYSYNEQFF.

On this clonotype: Because the CDR3 is missing its conserved closing phenylalanine or tryptophan, this is likely a read error. V and J are TRBV7-2 and TRBJ2-7; 8 positions agree with TRBD2. CDR3 length equals 15 residues. Germline assignment: CDR1 SGHTA and CDR2 FQGNSA. Trimming removed 0 bases from V and 3 bases from J; junction bases left unmatched: 4. The CDR3 region is CASSLAGTSGYEQYL. CDR3 coding DNA: TGTGCCAGCAGCTTAGCAGGTACTAGCGGCTACGAGCAGTACCTC.

In regard to this clonotype: A read error is likely, as this CDR3 ends without the conserved phenylalanine or tryptophan. V and J are TRBV5-8 and TRBJ1-6; TRBD1 matches 7 bases. Germline CDR1 and CDR2: SGHTS and YDEGEE. V lost 1 base to trimming and J lost 11 bases; unmatched junction nucleotides: 6. This CDR3 has 14 residues. Here the CDR3 reads CASSLWQGGTPLHL. For the CDR3, the DNA is TGTGCCAGCAGCTTGTGGCAGGGGGGTACACCCCTCCACCTT.

The CDR3 coding sequence is TGCGCCAGCAGCTTGCGTATCGAGGGGCCCACTGAAGCTTTCTTT. It is translated as CASSLRIEGPTEAFF. V and J are TRBV5-1 and TRBJ1-1, with D perhaps TRBD1 (5 bases). The germline V and J ends were trimmed by 1 base and 4 bases, with 14 bases remaining between them. Germline V CDR1 and CDR2: SGHRS, YFSETQ. The CDR3 is made up of 15 amino acids.

Many counts were recorded for this clonotype. V gene TRBV5-1 combines with J gene TRBJ2-1; 7 nucleotides match TRBD1. Germline CDR1 reads SGHRS; CDR2 reads YFSETQ. Losses at the gene ends were 4 bases for V and 1 base for J; bases not matched to a gene: 8. The CDR3 sequence is 16 residues long. The CDR3 spells CASSGTTDRSYNEQFF. Here the CDR3 DNA reads TGCGCCAGCAGCGGAACCACGGACAGGTCCTACAATGAGCAGTTCTTC.

Comment on this clonotype: Here the CDR3 omits its conserved ending phenylalanine or tryptophan, so a read error is the likely source. V and J are TRBV6-2 or TRBV6-3 and TRBJ2-5; TRBD1 aligns across 8 bases. CDR3 size: 16 residues. Germline CDR1 MNHEY, CDR2 SVGEGT. After removal of 4 bases from V and 7 bases from J, the junction contained 14 bases not matched to a gene. The CDR3 nucleotides read TGTGCCAGCAGTTGGGTTTGGGGACAGGCCTCCCTGACCCAGTACATC. Amino acids: CASSWVWGQASLTQYI.

About this clonotype: This may stem from a read error, because a much larger clone lies one nucleotide away. The V gene is TRBV20-1, the J gene TRBJ1-1; D perhaps matches TRBD1 (5 bases). The CDR3 sequence is 13 residues long. V gave up 5 bases and J gave up 4 bases, with 14 bases separating them. The germline CDR1 and CDR2 sequences are DFQATT and SNEGSKA (reference sequence). CDR3 loop: CSAWGKMSTEAFF. The DNA of the CDR3 is TGCAGTGCTTGGGGCAAGATGAGCACTGAAGCTTTCTTT.

The rearrangement uses TRBV6-1 and TRBJ1-5; weak D call: TRBD1 (5 bases). Trimming took 5 bases from V and 9 from J, leaving 17 bases between them. The germline CDR1 and CDR2 sequences are MNHNS and SASEGT. This CDR3 comprises 14 residues. CDR3 nucleotides: TGTGCCAGCAGTCCGGGACTCACCCTCTCGCCCCAGCATTTT. Amino acids: CASSPGLTLSPQHF.

A few counts support this clonotype. The chain employs TRBV5-1 and TRBJ2-7, with D uncertain. Between the trimmed V and J ends, which lost 4 bases and 0 bases, there was a span of 14 bases. Germline CDR1 reads SGHRS; CDR2 reads YFSETQ. The CDR3 extends over 15 amino acids. The CDR3 DNA follows: TGCGCCAGCAGCCTGGACCCCGCTATCTCCTACGAGCAGTACTTC. Its protein is CASSLDPAISYEQYF. The full variable domain, with the rest looked up from reference TRBV5-1 and TRBJ2-7, is KAGVTQTPRYLIKTRGQQVTLSCSPISGHRSVSWYQQTPGQGLQFLFEYFSETQRNKGNFPGRFSGRQFSNSRSEMNVSTLELGDSALYLCASSLDPAISYEQYFGPGTRLTVT.

Ten or more counts support this clonotype. The chain uses TRBV12-3 or TRBV12-4 and TRBJ2-7, with D possibly matching TRBD2 (5 bases). This CDR3 is 13 amino acids long. Trimming removed 1 base from V and 7 bases from J, with 11 bases in between. The CDR3 nucleotides are TGTGCCAGCAGTTTAGGTTCTGGGAGAGAGCAGTACTTC. As protein: CASSLGSGREQYF.

This clonotype appeared many times. The chain joins TRBV28 to TRBJ2-3; 15 bases fit TRBD2. Germline assignment: CDR1 MDHEN and CDR2 SYDVKM. The CDR3 consists of 20 residues. J gave up 1 base and V 3 bases, and 11 bases lay outside the gene matches. DNA of the CDR3: TGTGCCAGCAGTTTCCCCTTTCCGGGACTAGCGGGAGGAGGCACAGATACGCAGTATTTT. Protein product: CASSFPFPGLAGGGTDTQYF.

In this sample, this clonotype turned up many times. The germline gene is not matched at one end of the junction; a read error may be the cause. The chain combines TRBV5-1 with TRBJ2-2; D call uncertain. This CDR3 is 14 amino acids long. CDR1 SGHRS and CDR2 YFSETQ come from the germline V gene. CDR3 amino acids: CASSLDGNTGELFF. The DNA for the CDR3 is TGTGCCAGCAGCCTGGACGGGAACACCGGGGAGCTGTTTTTT.

This chain joins TRBV4-3 and TRBJ2-7, with D possibly being TRBD1 or TRBD2 (5 bases each). The V and J ends lost 4 bases and 2 bases respectively, with 12 bases between them. CDR3 length: 14 residues. CDR1 is LGHNA, CDR2 YSLEER, per germline. The CDR3 nucleotides are TGCGCCAGCAGCCTCTGGGACGGCACCTACGAGCAGTACTTC. It yields the protein CASSLWDGTYEQYF.

This clonotype was found a few times. The chain employs TRBV30 and TRBJ2-1; maybe TRBD2 (6 bases). The germline CDR1 and CDR2 sequences are GTSNPN and SVGIG (reference sequence). V lost 1 base and J lost 8, with 6 bases in between. The CDR3 has 11 amino acids. CDR3 sequence (DNA): TGTGCCTGGAGTGGCGGGGATGAGCAGTTCTTC. It specifies CAWSGGDEQFF.

V usage is TRBV15 and J usage is TRBJ1-1; a possible D gene is TRBD1 (6 bases). The germline CDR1 and CDR2 sequences are LNHNV and YYDKDF (reference sequence). This CDR3 has 15 residues. V lost 0 bases to trimming and J lost 3 bases, with 11 bases between them. CDR3 in amino acids: CATSRDRRGDTEAFF. For the CDR3, the DNA is TGTGCCACCAGCAGAGACCGTAGGGGGGACACTGAAGCTTTCTTT.

The chain joins TRBV4-2 to TRBJ2-2, with D perhaps matching TRBD2 (6 bases). Trimming took off 0 bases at V and 4 bases at J, with 15 bases between the two ends. Germline V gives CDR1 LGHNA, CDR2 YNFKEQ. CDR3 length: 17 residues. CDR3 in DNA: TGTGCCAGCAGCCAAGAGGGAACGGGAGTACGCACCGGGGAGCTGTTTTTT. Translation: CASSQEGTGVRTGELFF.

This clonotype occurred many times. The chain uses TRBV3-1 and TRBJ1-1; perhaps TRBD1 as D (5 bases). The CDR3 has 14 residues. V was cut by 4 bases and J by 6 bases, with 15 bases left in between. Germline CDR1 reads LGHDT; CDR2 reads YNNKEL (reference sequence). The CDR3 loop reads CASSLHQGKSEAFF. CDR3 sequence (DNA): TGTGCCAGCAGCCTACATCAGGGAAAGTCTGAAGCTTTCTTT.

This clonotype showed up just a few times. The rearrangement uses TRBV24-1 and TRBJ2-2, with D perhaps TRBD1 (6 bases). Germline V gives CDR1 KGHDR, CDR2 SFDVKD. The CDR3 contains 13 residues. V was clipped by 4 bases and J by 7 bases, with 9 bases between them. Here the CDR3 reads CATSEPDSGELFF. As DNA, the CDR3 is TGTGCCACCAGTGAACCGGACAGCGGGGAGCTGTTTTTT.